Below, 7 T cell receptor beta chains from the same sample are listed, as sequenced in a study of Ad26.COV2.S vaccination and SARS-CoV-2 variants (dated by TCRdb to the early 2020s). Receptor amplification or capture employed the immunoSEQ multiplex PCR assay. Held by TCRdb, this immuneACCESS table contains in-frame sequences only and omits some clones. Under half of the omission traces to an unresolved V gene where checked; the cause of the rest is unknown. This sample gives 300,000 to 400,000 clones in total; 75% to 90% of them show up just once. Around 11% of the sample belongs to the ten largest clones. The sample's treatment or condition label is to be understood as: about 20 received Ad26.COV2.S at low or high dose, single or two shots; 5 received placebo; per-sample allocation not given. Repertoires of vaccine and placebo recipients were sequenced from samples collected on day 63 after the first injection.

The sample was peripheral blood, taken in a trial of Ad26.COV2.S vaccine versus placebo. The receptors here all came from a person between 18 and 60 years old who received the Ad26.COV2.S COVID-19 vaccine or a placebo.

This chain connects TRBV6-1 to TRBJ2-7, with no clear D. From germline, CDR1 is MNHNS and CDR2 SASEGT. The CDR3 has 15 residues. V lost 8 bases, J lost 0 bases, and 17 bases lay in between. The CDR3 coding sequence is TGTGCCAGCCAGGACCCGACTGAGAGCTCCTACGAGCAGTACTTC. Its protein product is CASQDPTESSYEQYF.

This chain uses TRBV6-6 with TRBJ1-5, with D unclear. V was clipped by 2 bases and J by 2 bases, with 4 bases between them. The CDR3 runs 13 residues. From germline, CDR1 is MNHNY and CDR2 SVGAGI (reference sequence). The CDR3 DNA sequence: TGTGCCAGCAGTTACGGGGGCAATCAGCCCCAGCATTTT. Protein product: CASSYGGNQPQHF.

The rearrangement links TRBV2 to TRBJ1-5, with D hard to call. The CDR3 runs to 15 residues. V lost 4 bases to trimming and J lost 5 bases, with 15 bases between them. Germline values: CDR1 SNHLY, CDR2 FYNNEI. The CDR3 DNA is TGTGCCAGCAGTGTAGAGGAAAGCGATTATCAGCCCCAGCATTTT. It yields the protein CASSVEESDYQPQHF.

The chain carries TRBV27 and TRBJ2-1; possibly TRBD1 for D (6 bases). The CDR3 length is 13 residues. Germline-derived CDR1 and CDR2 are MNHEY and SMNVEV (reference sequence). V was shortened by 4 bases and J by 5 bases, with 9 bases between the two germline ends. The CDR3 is CASSSGAHNEQFF. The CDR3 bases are TGTGCCAGCAGTTCAGGGGCCCACAATGAGCAGTTCTTC.

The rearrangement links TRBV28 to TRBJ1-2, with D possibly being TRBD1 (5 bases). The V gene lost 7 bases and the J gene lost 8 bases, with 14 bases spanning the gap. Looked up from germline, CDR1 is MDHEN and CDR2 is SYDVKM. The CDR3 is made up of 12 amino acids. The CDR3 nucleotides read TGTGCCAGCAAATCCGGGGGTTACGGCTACACCTTC. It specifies CASKSGGYGYTF.

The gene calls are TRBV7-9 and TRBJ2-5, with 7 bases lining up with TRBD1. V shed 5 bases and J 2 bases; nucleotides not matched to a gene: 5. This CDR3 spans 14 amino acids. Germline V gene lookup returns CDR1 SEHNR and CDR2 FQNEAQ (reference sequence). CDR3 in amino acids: CASSPRDRQETQYF. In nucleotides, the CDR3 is TGTGCCAGCAGCCCCCGGGACAGACAAGAGACCCAGTACTTC.

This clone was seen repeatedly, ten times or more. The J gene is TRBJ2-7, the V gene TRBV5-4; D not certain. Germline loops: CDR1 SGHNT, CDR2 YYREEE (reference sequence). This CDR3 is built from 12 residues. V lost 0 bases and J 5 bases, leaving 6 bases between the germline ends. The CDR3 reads CASSLVGDEQYF. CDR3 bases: TGTGCCAGCAGCTTGGTTGGGGACGAGCAGTACTTC.